Listed below are T cell receptor beta chains from one sample, sequenced in a study of T cells in Graves' hyperthyroidism and ophthalmopathy. TCRdb reprocessed the multiplex PCR reads via MiXCR and lists one record per CDR3 protein. The sample has around 500,000 distinct CDR3 sequences, under 15% seen once. Sequencing was done on a sample of blood. Receptor source: a young woman with Graves' hyperthyroidism. CDR3s include the opening cysteine and the closing phenylalanine or tryptophan. Each record gives: CDR3 length, clone size, D gene, V gene, J gene, CDR3 protein, CDR3 DNA. D genes are given only for firm matches. Rows give clone size only sometimes, using once, few, many, or a class for an expanded clone.

16	few	TRBD2	TRBV9	TRBJ2-3	CASSLGLAGVSDTQYF	TGTGCCAGCAGCCTTGGCCTAGCGGGAGTATCGGATACGCAGTATTTT
16	NA	TRBD2	TRBV9	TRBJ2-3	CASSLEPGTSGYTQYF	TGTGCCAGCAGCCTAGAACCCGGGACTAGCGGATATACGCAGTATTTT
18	NA	TRBD2	TRBV6-1	TRBJ2-3	CASSARGMRTSGTDTQYF	TGTGCCAGCAGTGCCAGGGGTATGAGGACTAGCGGCACAGATACGCAGTATTTT
13	many	NA	TRBV4-2	TRBJ2-2	CASSQEGYGELFF	TGTGCCAGCAGCCAAGAAGGATACGGGGAGCTGTTTTTT
13	many	NA	TRBV6-2/TRBV6-3	TRBJ1-1	CASTVLWNTEAFF	TGTGCCAGCACCGTCCTTTGGAACACTGAAGCTTTCTTT
11	few	NA	TRBV30	TRBJ1-1	CAWSWGTEAFF	TGTGCCTGGAGCTGGGGTACTGAAGCTTTCTTT
16	few	TRBD2	TRBV3-1	TRBJ2-7	CASSQAYGTSGNEQYF	TGTGCCAGCAGCCAAGCGTATGGGACTAGCGGAAACGAGCAGTACTTC
15	many	TRBD2	TRBV5-1	TRBJ2-3	CASSFLAGETDTQYF	TGCGCCAGCAGCTTCCTAGCGGGAGAAACAGATACGCAGTATTTT
13	NA	NA	TRBV20-1	TRBJ1-2	CSAREMGGYGYTF	TGCAGTGCTAGAGAAATGGGTGGCTATGGCTACACCTTC
15	few	TRBD1	TRBV25-1	TRBJ2-5	CASGVHRGLQETQYF	TGTGCCAGCGGTGTTCACAGGGGGCTCCAAGAGACCCAGTACTTC
14	many	NA	TRBV27	TRBJ1-2	CASSLGQGTDGYTF	TGTGCCAGCAGTTTAGGTCAGGGGACGGATGGCTACACCTTC
14	once	NA	TRBV2	TRBJ2-1	CASNLGPHYNEQFF	TGTGCCAGCAACCTAGGGCCTCACTACAATGAGCAGTTCTTC
15	few	TRBD2	TRBV20-1	TRBJ2-5	CSATPGGGIQETQYF	TGCAGTGCTACCCCTGGGGGAGGGATCCAAGAGACCCAGTACTTC
16	NA	TRBD2	TRBV5-1	TRBJ2-1	CASSSVAGAPSNEQFF	TGCGCCAGCAGCTCCGTAGCGGGAGCCCCCTCAAATGAGCAGTTCTTC
15	few	TRBD1	TRBV12-3/TRBV12-4	TRBJ1-5	CASSSLGDRGTPQHF	TGTGCCAGCAGTTCACTGGGGGACAGGGGTACGCCCCAGCATTTT
14	many	NA	TRBV20-1	TRBJ1-1	CSARVGSLNTEAFF	TGCAGTGCTAGGGTGGGCAGCCTGAACACTGAAGCTTTCTTT
15	NA	TRBD1	TRBV18	TRBJ1-4	CASSPGTGKNEKLFF	TGTGCCAGCTCACCTGGGACAGGGAAAAATGAAAAACTGTTTTTT
12	NA	NA	TRBV20-1	TRBJ1-5	CSASDNHQPQHF	TGCAGTGCTAGCGACAACCATCAGCCCCAGCATTTT
18	NA	NA	TRBV13	TRBJ2-7	CASSGRDRTRASGLEQYF	TGTGCCAGCAGCGGTCGGGACAGAACTCGGGCTAGCGGGCTCGAGCAGTACTTC
12	many	NA	TRBV12-3/TRBV12-4	TRBJ2-1	CASSFLTPEQFF	TGTGCCAGCAGCTTCCTGACCCCCGAGCAGTTCTTC
16	NA	TRBD1	TRBV6-4	TRBJ1-1	CASSYPRQGAQSEAFF	TGTGCCAGCAGTTACCCCCGACAGGGGGCTCAAAGTGAAGCTTTCTTT
15	many	NA	TRBV3-1	TRBJ2-2	CASSQDAARTGELFF	TGTGCCAGCAGCCAAGATGCTGCTCGCACCGGGGAGCTGTTTTTT
15	many	TRBD1	TRBV9	TRBJ1-2	CASSAGTGLSYGYTF	TGTGCCAGCAGCGCCGGGACAGGGCTCAGCTATGGCTACACCTTC
18	many	TRBD2	TRBV29-1	TRBJ2-7	CSVEGGAGLAGQHYEQYF	TGCAGCGTTGAAGGGGGGGCAGGGCTAGCGGGACAGCACTACGAGCAGTACTTC
12	NA	NA	TRBV7-2	TRBJ2-2	CASSLTTGELLF	TGTGCCAGCAGCTTAACTACCGGGGAGCTGCTTTTT
15	NA	TRBD2	TRBV9	TRBJ2-3	CASSGSAGGTDTQYF	TGTGCCAGCAGCGGGTCAGCGGGAGGCACAGATACGCAGTATTTT
15	many	NA	TRBV12-3/TRBV12-4	TRBJ1-1	CASRPWPTDGTEAFF	TGTGCCAGCAGGCCCTGGCCCACTGACGGAACTGAAGCTTTCTTT
14	many	TRBD2	TRBV20-1	TRBJ2-1	CSAPGTSSYNEQFF	TGCAGTGCTCCCGGGACTAGCTCCTACAATGAGCAGTTCTTC
16	many	TRBD1	TRBV13	TRBJ1-5	CASSSSYRGSGQPQHF	TGTGCCAGCAGCTCCAGCTACAGGGGGTCGGGTCAGCCCCAGCATTTT
15	many	NA	TRBV7-8	TRBJ2-7	CASSLTRTDNYEQYF	TGTGCCAGCAGCCTCACCCGGACAGACAACTACGAGCAGTACTTC
15	few	NA	TRBV7-9	TRBJ1-4	CASSRLQGTNEKLFF	TGTGCCAGCAGCCGTTTACAGGGAACTAATGAAAAACTGTTTTTT
15	many	NA	TRBV12-3/TRBV12-4	TRBJ2-2	CASSLRPGVAGELFF	TGTGCCAGCAGTTTAAGGCCAGGGGTTGCCGGGGAGCTGTTTTTT
20	NA	TRBD2	TRBV7-9	TRBJ2-3	CASSLPKREGRRERTDTQYF	TGTGCCAGCAGCTTACCCAAACGGGAGGGTAGGCGGGAGCGAACAGATACGCAGTATTTT
14	many	TRBD1	TRBV30	TRBJ1-2	CAWDRTGGRYGYTF	TGTGCCTGGGACCGGACAGGGGGGCGCTATGGCTACACCTTC
16	many	NA	TRBV18	TRBJ1-1	CASSPNAGRRNTEAFF	TGTGCCAGCTCACCAAACGCCGGACGGAGGAACACTGAAGCTTTCTTT
12	few	NA	TRBV29-1	TRBJ2-7	CSTTEGKDEQYF	TGCAGCACCACGGAGGGTAAGGACGAGCAGTACTTC
13	NA	NA	TRBV20-1	TRBJ2-7	CSARESTSREQYF	TGCAGTGCTAGAGAGTCGACTAGTCGCGAGCAGTACTTC
20	few	NA	TRBV6-1	TRBJ2-7	CASSDIHRLENRLLFYEQYF	TGTGCCAGCAGTGATATCCACCGACTAGAAAACCGACTCCTATTCTACGAGCAGTACTTC
16	large	TRBD2	TRBV28	TRBJ2-1	CASSSLAGFGDNEQFF	TGTGCCAGCAGTTCTCTAGCGGGATTCGGGGACAATGAGCAGTTCTTC
13	NA	TRBD1	TRBV24-1	TRBJ1-5	CATGDSGNQPQHF	TGTGCCACCGGGGACAGTGGAAATCAGCCCCAGCATTTT
15	many	TRBD1	TRBV28	TRBJ1-4	CASREAGTGDEKLFF	TGTGCCAGCAGGGAAGCCGGGACAGGGGATGAAAAACTGTTTTTT
15	NA	NA	TRBV6-1	TRBJ1-2	CASSEALRTLYGYTF	TGTGCCAGCAGTGAAGCCCTCCGGACCTTATATGGCTACACCTTC
15	few	TRBD2	TRBV20-1	TRBJ2-1	CSASSFSGMGNEQFF	TGCAGTGCTAGTTCATTTAGCGGGATGGGCAATGAGCAGTTCTTC
18	NA	TRBD2	TRBV4-2	TRBJ2-5	CASSQGQGGTSGKETQYF	TGTGCCAGCAGCCAAGGGCAAGGAGGGACTAGCGGTAAAGAGACCCAGTACTTC
14	many	TRBD2	TRBV20-1	TRBJ2-2	CSARLAGRTGELFF	TGCAGTGCCAGACTAGCGGGCCGCACCGGGGAGCTGTTTTTT
15	many	NA	TRBV14	TRBJ1-6	CASSPRTAINSPLHF	TGTGCCAGCAGCCCCAGGACGGCCATCAATTCACCCCTCCACTTT
15	many	NA	TRBV24-1	TRBJ2-7	CATSDFKGGTYEQYF	TGTGCCACCAGTGATTTTAAAGGGGGGACCTACGAGCAGTACTTC
16	NA	TRBD2	TRBV6-5	TRBJ2-7	CASSYSSPSGSYEQYF	TGTGCCAGCAGTTACTCGAGTCCTAGCGGGTCGTACGAGCAGTACTTC
16	many	TRBD1	TRBV5-1	TRBJ1-1	CASSRRTGAPDTEAFF	TGCGCCAGCAGCCGTAGGACAGGGGCCCCCGACACTGAAGCTTTCTTT
17	many	TRBD2	TRBV20-1	TRBJ2-5	CSAEGLAGAFFQETQYF	TGCAGTGCCGAAGGACTAGCGGGTGCATTCTTCCAAGAGACCCAGTACTTC
16	many	TRBD1	TRBV7-9	TRBJ2-3	CASSLPRGQGTDTQYF	TGTGCCAGCAGCTTACCGAGGGGGCAGGGCACAGATACGCAGTATTTT
14	many	NA	TRBV3-1	TRBJ2-5	CASSQVGRAETQYF	TGTGCCAGCAGCCAAGTTGGCAGGGCTGAGACCCAGTACTTC
14	NA	NA	TRBV29-1	TRBJ1-1	CSVEIRVGNTEAFF	TGCAGCGTTGAGATCAGGGTGGGGAACACTGAAGCTTTCTTT
14	many	TRBD1	TRBV18	TRBJ2-5	CASSPRTGQETQYF	TGTGCCAGCAGTCCCCGGACAGGGCAAGAGACCCAGTACTTC
14	many	NA	TRBV27	TRBJ1-5	CASGRDYSNQPQHF	TGTGCCAGCGGCCGGGACTATAGCAATCAGCCCCAGCATTTT
15	NA	NA	TRBV7-9	TRBJ1-2	CAIDGSQERRFGYTF	TGTGCCATCGACGGCTCGCAGGAGCGGCGATTTGGCTACACCTTC
15	NA	NA	TRBV19	TRBJ1-1	CASSGKERGATEAFF	TGTGCCAGTAGCGGGAAGGAGAGGGGAGCCACTGAAGCTTTCTTT